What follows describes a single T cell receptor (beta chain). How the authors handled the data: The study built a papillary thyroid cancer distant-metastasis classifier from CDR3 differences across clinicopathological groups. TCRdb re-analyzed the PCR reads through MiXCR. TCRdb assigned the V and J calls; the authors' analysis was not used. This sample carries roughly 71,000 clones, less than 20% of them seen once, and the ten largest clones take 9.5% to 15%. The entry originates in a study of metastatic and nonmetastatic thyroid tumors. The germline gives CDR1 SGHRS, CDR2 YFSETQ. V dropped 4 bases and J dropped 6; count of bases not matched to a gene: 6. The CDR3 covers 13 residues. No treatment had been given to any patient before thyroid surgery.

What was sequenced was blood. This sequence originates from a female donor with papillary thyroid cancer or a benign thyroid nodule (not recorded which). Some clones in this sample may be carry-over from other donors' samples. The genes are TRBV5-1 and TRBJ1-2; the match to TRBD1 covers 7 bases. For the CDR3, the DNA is TGCGCCAGCAGCCAGAGACAGGGTCATGGCTACACCTTC. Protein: CASSQRQGHGYTF.